The rows below give T cell receptor beta chains drawn from one sample of a study of shared clonotypes between healthy human individuals. TCRdb's copy holds only in-frame clones and misses some; the assay was immunoSEQ multiplex PCR. The data show about 2.4 million clones, approximately 92% seen once. Input material: naive CD4+ T cells sorted from blood. Every receptor here comes from a man between 18 and 35 years old in good health. The CDR3 runs from the conserved cysteine through the conserved F or W. The order of the fields is V gene, clone size, D gene, J gene, CDR3 length, CDR3 DNA, CDR3 protein. D genes are given only for firm matches. Some rows mark clone size as missing; the rest say once, few, many or name a class of expanded clone.

v_call: TRBV7-9
clone_size: .
d_call: .
j_call: TRBJ2-6
cdr3_length: 18
cdr3_nt: TGTGCCAGCAGCTCATATGGGGGAGCACACTCTGGGGCCAACGTCCTGACTTTC
cdr3_aa: CASSSYGGAHSGANVLTF

v_call: TRBV2
clone_size: .
d_call: .
j_call: TRBJ1-6
cdr3_length: 17
cdr3_nt: TGTGCCAGCAGCCTAAGGGGGTTAAGCTCCTATAATTCACCCCTCCACTTT
cdr3_aa: CASSLRGLSSYNSPLHF

v_call: TRBV11-2
clone_size: .
d_call: .
j_call: TRBJ2-5
cdr3_length: 15
cdr3_nt: TGTGCCAGCAGCTCTAGCCCCGGGGGCCAAGAGACCCAGTACTTC
cdr3_aa: CASSSSPGGQETQYF

v_call: TRBV14
clone_size: .
d_call: .
j_call: TRBJ1-4
cdr3_length: 17
cdr3_nt: TGTGCCAGCAGCCAAGAGAGCGGCAGGCCGATAAATGAAAAACTGTTTTTT
cdr3_aa: CASSQESGRPINEKLFF

v_call: TRBV30
clone_size: .
d_call: .
j_call: TRBJ2-2
cdr3_length: 11
cdr3_nt: TGTGCCTGGAGTGGACCAAGGGAGCTGTTTTTT
cdr3_aa: CAWSGPRELFF

v_call: TRBV7-6
clone_size: .
d_call: TRBD2
j_call: TRBJ2-3
cdr3_length: 17
cdr3_nt: TGTGCCAGCAGCTTTTCTGGGGGAGGGCCAGTGACAGATACGCAGTATTTT
cdr3_aa: CASSFSGGGPVTDTQYF

v_call: TRBV4-1
clone_size: .
d_call: .
j_call: TRBJ1-5
cdr3_length: 14
cdr3_nt: TGCGCCAGCAGCCAAGAACCCGGAAATCAGCCCCAGCATTTT
cdr3_aa: CASSQEPGNQPQHF

v_call: TRBV18
clone_size: once
d_call: .
j_call: TRBJ2-3
cdr3_length: 14
cdr3_nt: TGTGCCAGCTCACGACCTATTGAGGGATGGACGCAGTATTTT
cdr3_aa: CASSRPIEGWTQYF

v_call: TRBV6-6
clone_size: .
d_call: TRBD2
j_call: TRBJ2-7
cdr3_length: 16
cdr3_nt: TGTGCCAGCAGTTACCGCCTAGCGGGAGGGTCCTACGAGCAGTACTTC
cdr3_aa: CASSYRLAGGSYEQYF

v_call: TRBV7-3
clone_size: .
d_call: .
j_call: TRBJ2-3
cdr3_length: 13
cdr3_nt: TGTGCCAGCAGCTTCCAAGACGCAGATACGCAGTATTTT
cdr3_aa: CASSFQDADTQYF

v_call: TRBV20-1
clone_size: .
d_call: .
j_call: TRBJ2-1
cdr3_length: 10
cdr3_nt: TGCAGTGCTAAACGCGATGAGCAGTTCTTC
cdr3_aa: CSAKRDEQFF

v_call: TRBV7-2
clone_size: few
d_call: .
j_call: TRBJ1-5
cdr3_length: 14
cdr3_nt: TGTGCCAGCAGCCCAACACAGAGCAATCAGCCCCAGCATTTT
cdr3_aa: CASSPTQSNQPQHF

v_call: TRBV7-2
clone_size: .
d_call: TRBD1
j_call: TRBJ1-5
cdr3_length: 15
cdr3_nt: TGTGCCAGCAGCTTAGGGGGACAGAGCAATCAGCCCCAGCATTTT
cdr3_aa: CASSLGGQSNQPQHF

v_call: TRBV19
clone_size: .
d_call: TRBD2
j_call: TRBJ2-4
cdr3_length: 20
cdr3_nt: TGTGCCAGTAGTAGTATTGGGGGACTAGCGGGGTTAGTAGCCAAAAACATTCAGTACTTC
cdr3_aa: CASSSIGGLAGLVAKNIQYF

v_call: TRBV9
clone_size: .
d_call: TRBD1
j_call: TRBJ2-2
cdr3_length: 17
cdr3_nt: TGTGCCAGCAGCCTGGATTCAGGGACAGGCGACGGGGGGGAGCTGTTTTTT
cdr3_aa: CASSLDSGTGDGGELFF

v_call: TRBV2
clone_size: .
d_call: .
j_call: TRBJ2-4
cdr3_length: 12
cdr3_nt: TGTGCCAGCAGTGGACAGTTAAACATTCAGTACTTC
cdr3_aa: CASSGQLNIQYF

v_call: TRBV5-1
clone_size: .
d_call: TRBD1
j_call: TRBJ2-2
cdr3_length: 16
cdr3_nt: TGCGCCAGCAGCGACACAGGGGGCGCGCGGACCGGGGAGCTGTTTTTT
cdr3_aa: CASSDTGGARTGELFF

v_call: TRBV6-5
clone_size: .
d_call: .
j_call: TRBJ2-3
cdr3_length: 13
cdr3_nt: TGTGCTTCGGGGCGGAGGTTCGGAGATACGCAGTATTTT
cdr3_aa: CASGRRFGDTQYF

v_call: TRBV4-1
clone_size: once
d_call: TRBD2
j_call: TRBJ2-1
cdr3_length: 16
cdr3_nt: TGCGCCATCAAACAAACGGGGCGGGAGGTTTACAATGAGCAGTTCTTC
cdr3_aa: CAIKQTGREVYNEQFF

v_call: TRBV7-2
clone_size: .
d_call: TRBD2
j_call: TRBJ2-5
cdr3_length: 15
cdr3_nt: TGTGCCAGCAGCTTAGTTAGCGGGCCCGGAGAGACCCAGTACTTC
cdr3_aa: CASSLVSGPGETQYF

v_call: TRBV5-1
clone_size: once
d_call: TRBD2
j_call: TRBJ2-3
cdr3_length: 14
cdr3_nt: TGCGCCAGCAGAAGAGCGGGAAACACAGATACGCAGTATTTT
cdr3_aa: CASRRAGNTDTQYF

v_call: TRBV18
clone_size: .
d_call: TRBD1
j_call: TRBJ1-3
cdr3_length: 17
cdr3_nt: TGTGCCAGCTCACCCAGAGCCGGGACAGGGGCTGGAAACACCATATATTTT
cdr3_aa: CASSPRAGTGAGNTIYF